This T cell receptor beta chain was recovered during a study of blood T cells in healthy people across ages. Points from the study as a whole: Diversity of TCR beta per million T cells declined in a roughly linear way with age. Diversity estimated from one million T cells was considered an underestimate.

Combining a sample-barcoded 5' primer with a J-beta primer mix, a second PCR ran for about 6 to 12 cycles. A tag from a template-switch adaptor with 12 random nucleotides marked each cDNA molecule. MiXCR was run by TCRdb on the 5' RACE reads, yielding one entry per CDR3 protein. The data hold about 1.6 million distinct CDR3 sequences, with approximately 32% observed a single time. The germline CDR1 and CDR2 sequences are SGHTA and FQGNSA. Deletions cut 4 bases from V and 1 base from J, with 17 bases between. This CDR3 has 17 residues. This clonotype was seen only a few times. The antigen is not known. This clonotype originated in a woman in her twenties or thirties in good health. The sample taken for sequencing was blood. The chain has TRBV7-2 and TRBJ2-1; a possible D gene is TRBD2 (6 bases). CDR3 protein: CASSSQRLAPSYNEQFF. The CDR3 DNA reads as TGTGCCAGCAGCTCCCAGAGGCTAGCGCCGTCCTACAATGAGCAGTTCTTC.